These T cell receptor beta chains were read from a single sample in a study of identical twins. TCRdb reanalysed the 5' RACE reads using MiXCR and keeps one entry per CDR3 protein. The table lists roughly 250,000 distinct CDR3 sequences, roughly an eighth of them singletons. The sequencing input was memory (CD45RO+) T cells sorted from blood. Receptor source: a woman aged 18-35 years in good health. Both conserved end residues are trimmed from each CDR3.

>TRBV12-3/TRBV12-4|TRBJ1-2
ASSPTQYGYT
>TRBV4-2|TRBJ1-1
ASSQVGGGTNTEAF
>TRBV20-1|TRBJ1-1
SARGSRQGNTEAF
>TRBV20-1|TRBJ2-1
SAIQGPYNEQF
>TRBV4-3|TRBJ2-7
ASSQDLLAGGYEQY
>TRBV12-3/TRBV12-4|TRBJ2-7
ASTIDGSYEQY
>TRBV20-1|TRBJ1-1
SARHRVLPTEAF
>TRBV29-1|TRBJ2-1
SVVRGGEQF
>TRBV5-1|TRBJ1-1
ASSFAGQGETF
>TRBV11-2|TRBJ2-1
ASSSTGEQF
>TRBV5-1|TRBJ1-2
ASSLGLVYGYT
>TRBV12-3/TRBV12-4|TRBJ2-3
ASSLVTSGRGSTDTQY
>TRBV20-1|TRBJ2-1
SARGLAGPTYNEQF
>TRBV2|TRBJ2-1
ARPHRGGYNEQF
>TRBV6-1|TRBJ1-1
ATSDGQKNTEAF
>TRBV29-1|TRBJ2-1
SVDLGQGFNEQF
>TRBV9|TRBJ1-4
ASSAGTTRKLF
>TRBV27|TRBJ1-2
ASSLLGNYGYT
>TRBV12-3/TRBV12-4|TRBJ2-7
ASSIEGTGSYEQY
>TRBV7-2|TRBJ1-3
ASSYPAGNTIY
>TRBV5-6|TRBJ1-2
ASSLTYDRNYGYT
>TRBV6-1|TRBJ2-7
ASLRTSGAYEQY
>TRBV18|TRBJ2-7
ASSPGDGTYEQY
>TRBV4-3|TRBJ1-1
ASSPRHRSNTEAF
>TRBV7-2|TRBJ2-1
ASSFVWGGHNEQF
>TRBV11-2|TRBJ2-1
ASSLDSSGGLSSYNEQF
>TRBV20-1|TRBJ1-6
SAPGQGGSPLH
>TRBV14|TRBJ2-5
ASSQGPGGQETQY
>TRBV6-1|TRBJ2-7
ASSEALGGAGDFEQY
>TRBV7-7|TRBJ2-2
ASSLTGRTGELF
>TRBV18|TRBJ1-6
ASRQRDNSPLH
>TRBV7-6|TRBJ2-7
ASSRQGRMGEQY